Following are 21 T cell receptor beta chains from one sample sequenced in a study of blood T cells in healthy people across ages. Together with a sample-barcoded 5' primer, a J-beta primer mix was included in a second PCR lasting about 7 to 12 cycles. TCRdb reprocessed the 5' RACE reads with MiXCR, giving one entry per CDR3 protein. The table has 800,000 to 950,000 distinct CDR3 sequences, 25% to 35% seen once. The data were also submitted as part of a second study, on T cells of mothers and their children.

The sample taken for sequencing was blood. These receptors were collected from a woman aged 35 to 49 in good health.

As to this clonotype: A much larger clone differs by one base, so this may be a read error. J is TRBJ2-7 and V is TRBV12-3 or TRBV12-4; weak D call: TRBD2 (5 bases). Trimming shortened V by 3 bases and J by 7 bases, and 13 bases separated the two germline ends. This CDR3 has 13 residues. In DNA form, the CDR3 reads TGTGCCAGCAGTTTCGGGGTCTTCAATGAGCAGTACTTC. Encoded protein: CASSFGVFNEQYF.

This clonotype was counted a few times. The chain links TRBV7-9 to TRBJ2-3; 8 nucleotides match TRBD2. After removal of 5 bases from V and 6 bases from J, the junction contained 10 bases not matched to a gene. CDR1 and CDR2 from the germline V gene are SEHNR and FQNEAQ (reference sequence). The CDR3 runs to 15 residues. The chain's CDR3 is CASSPPGLGADTQYF. The CDR3 DNA sequence: TGTGCCAGCAGCCCCCCGGGACTAGGGGCTGATACGCAGTATTTT. The full variable domain, rest sourced from reference TRBV7-9 and TRBJ2-3, is DTGVSQNPRHKITKRGQNVTFRCDPISEHNRLYWYRQTLGQGPEFLTYFQNEAQLEKSRLLSDRFSAERPKGSFSTLEIQRTEQGDSAMYLCASSPPGLGADTQYFGPGTRLTVL.

Many counts were recorded for this clonotype. The chain couples TRBV5-1 to TRBJ1-2, with a weak D call TRBD1 (5 bases). This CDR3 comprises 15 residues. Germline CDR1 SGHRS, CDR2 YFSETQ. Trimming cost V 0 bases and J 0 bases, with 9 bases left between them. For the CDR3, the DNA is TGCGCCAGCAGCTTGGCCGGGGCAGCTAACTATGGCTACACCTTC. This encodes CASSLAGAANYGYTF. Variable domain in full (rest from reference TRBV5-1 and TRBJ1-2): KAGVTQTPRYLIKTRGQQVTLSCSPISGHRSVSWYQQTPGQGLQFLFEYFSETQRNKGNFPGRFSGRQFSNSRSEMNVSTLELGDSALYLCASSLAGAANYGYTFGSGTRLTVV.

The genes are TRBV2 and TRBJ2-1, with 11 nucleotides matching TRBD1. Germline V gene lookup returns CDR1 SNHLY and CDR2 FYNNEI. Trimming took 4 bases from V and 8 from J; bases not matched to a gene: 10. The CDR3 extends over 16 amino acids. CDR3 sequence (DNA): TGTGCCAGCAGTGGCTGGGGGACAGGGGGTTTCGATGAGCAGTTCTTC. It translates to CASSGWGTGGFDEQFF.

The chain couples TRBV7-2 to TRBJ2-7; no reliable D call. The CDR3 extends over 16 amino acids. V dropped 1 base and J dropped 3 bases, with 16 bases sitting between them. Per the germline V gene, CDR1 is SGHTA and CDR2 is FQGNSA. CDR3 amino acids: CASSLDRVQFFYEQYF. Written as DNA, the CDR3 is TGTGCCAGCAGCTTAGATCGTGTACAGTTTTTCTACGAGCAGTACTTC.

For this clonotype: This may come from a read error, since a much larger clone is one base off. The chain combines TRBV5-1 with TRBJ2-7, with D possibly TRBD1 on 5 matching bases. The CDR3 sequence is 14 residues long. CDR1 is SGHRS, CDR2 YFSETQ, per germline. The V end was cut by 2 bases, the J end by 0 bases, with 9 bases between. The CDR3 nucleotides are TGCGCCAGCAGCTTTGACAGCCACTCCTACGAGCAGTACTTC. This gives the protein CASSFDSHSYEQYF.

Concerning this clonotype itself: The junction shows a germline mismatch at one end, possibly a read error. The chain uses TRBV28 and TRBJ1-4, with D possibly TRBD1 on 5 matching bases. The CDR3 length is 15 residues. Germline CDR1 and CDR2: MDHEN and SYDVKM. The CDR3 loop is CAGSLSTGINEKLFF. DNA of the CDR3: TGTGCCGGCAGTTTATCTACAGGTATTAATGAAAAACTGTTTTTT.

This clonotype was recorded many times. The rearrangement joins TRBV4-2 to TRBJ2-7, with 8 positions matching TRBD2. V was pared by 0 bases and J by 7 bases, with 14 bases of the junction left unmatched. This CDR3 comprises 17 residues. Per the germline V gene, CDR1 is LGHNA and CDR2 is YNFKEQ. CDR3 DNA: TGTGCCAGCAGCCAAGATTCGGCGTCGGGGGGGCCGGAGGAGCAGTACTTC. Translating it yields CASSQDSASGGPEEQYF.

This clonotype was detected a few times. The rearrangement links TRBV6-4 to TRBJ1-2; D gene unclear. The V gene's germline CDR1 is MRHNA and CDR2 SNTAGT. The CDR3 is 12 residues long. The V end lost 0 bases, the J end lost 9 bases, and 8 bases lay between the germline ends. The CDR3 coding sequence is TGTGCCAGCAGTGACTCGAGAGGGAGCTACACCTTC. Protein sequence: CASSDSRGSYTF.

This clonotype has a count of ten or more. This chain uses TRBV7-2 with TRBJ2-3, with no clear D. CDR1 and CDR2 from the germline V gene are SGHTA and FQGNSA. Between the trimmed V and J ends, which lost 1 base and 5 bases, there was a span of 13 bases. The CDR3 sequence is 15 residues long. The CDR3 DNA is TGTGCCAGCAGCTTAGGAGTTGAAGCAAGAGATACGCAGTATTTT. It encodes CASSLGVEARDTQYF.

This clonotype appeared many times. Written as DNA, the CDR3 is TGTGCCAGCAGCTTAACAGGGCCAGATACGCAGTATTTT. Its translation is CASSLTGPDTQYF. V is TRBV7-2 and J is TRBJ2-3; D might be TRBD1 (6 bases). Trimming cost V 2 bases and J 4 bases, with 7 bases left between them. This CDR3 has 13 amino acids. Per the germline V gene, CDR1 is SGHTA and CDR2 is FQGNSA.

The sample holds many counts of this clonotype. This chain links TRBV28 with TRBJ1-2; D is unclear. The CDR3 length is 13 residues. Trimming cost V 3 bases and J 3 bases, with 8 bases left between them. Germline CDR1 MDHEN, CDR2 SYDVKM. The CDR3 reads CASSLQVDYGYTF. CDR3 nucleotide sequence: TGTGCCAGCAGTTTGCAGGTCGACTATGGCTACACCTTC.

This clonotype was seen only a few times. The gene calls are TRBV7-2 and TRBJ2-1; D is possibly TRBD1 (5 bases). The CDR3 is made up of 13 amino acids. The V end lost 4 bases, the J end lost 10 bases, and 14 bases lay between the germline ends. CDR1 is SGHTA and CDR2 is FQGNSA in the germline V gene. The CDR3 nucleotides are TGTGCCAGCAGCTGGGGCGGAGCGATAGAGCAGTTCTTC. It encodes CASSWGGAIEQFF.

J is TRBJ1-5 and V is TRBV4-1, with a tentative D call TRBD1 (5 bases). From germline, CDR1 is MGHRA and CDR2 YSYEKL. The CDR3 is made up of 16 amino acids. V dropped 0 bases and J dropped 6 bases, with 15 bases sitting between them. This CDR3 is CASSQDRSGGAQPQHF. CDR3 DNA sequence: TGCGCCAGCAGCCAAGATCGTAGCGGGGGAGCTCAGCCCCAGCATTTT.

This clonotype was seen repeatedly, ten times or more. The CDR3 here is CASSLEAGALGANVLTF. The CDR3, as DNA: TGCGCCAGCAGCTTGGAGGCGGGGGCTCTCGGGGCCAACGTCCTGACTTTC. This rearrangement joins TRBV5-1 to TRBJ2-6; tentative D call: TRBD2 (7 bases). The CDR3 contains 17 residues. Trimming pared 0 bases from V and 4 bases from J, leaving 14 bases between. Germline-derived CDR1 and CDR2 are SGHRS and YFSETQ.

In its sample, this clonotype was seen many times. This chain links TRBV20-1 with TRBJ2-3, with 7 nucleotides matching TRBD2. J gave up 0 bases and V 4 bases, and 4 bases lay outside the gene matches. The CDR3 runs to 14 residues. The germline CDR1 and CDR2 sequences are DFQATT and SNEGSKA (reference sequence). The CDR3 protein is CSAISGASTDTQYF. In nucleotides, the CDR3 is TGCAGTGCTATCAGCGGGGCCAGCACAGATACGCAGTATTTT.

The V and J genes are TRBV14 and TRBJ2-5; D might be TRBD1 (6 bases). TRBJ2-7 matches the DNA end more closely, so the J call is doubtful. The CDR3 spans 15 residues. Germline CDR1 SGHDN, CDR2 FVKESK. The CDR3, as DNA: TGTGCCAGCAGCCAAGACTGGCAGGGGAATCACGAGCAGTACTTC. This codes for CASSQDWQGNHEQYF.

This chain links TRBV7-8 with TRBJ1-1, with 9 bases fitting TRBD1. The V gene end was trimmed by 0 bases and the J gene end by 6 bases; junction bases not matched to a gene: 8. Per the germline V gene, CDR1 is SGHVS and CDR2 is FQNEAQ. The CDR3 sequence is 16 residues long. The CDR3 loop is CASSLADDRGRAEAFF. The CDR3 nucleotides are TGTGCCAGCAGCTTAGCCGACGACAGGGGGAGGGCTGAAGCTTTCTTT.

This clonotype was observed at least ten times. This chain joins TRBV4-1 and TRBJ1-6; D is possibly TRBD1 (6 bases). The germline V and J ends were trimmed by 0 bases and 7 bases, with 13 bases remaining between them. Looked up from germline, CDR1 is MGHRA and CDR2 is YSYEKL. The CDR3 extends over 16 amino acids. CDR3: CASSQDGQRPNSPLHF. CDR3 coding DNA: TGCGCCAGCAGCCAAGATGGACAGAGGCCCAATTCACCCCTCCACTTT.

In this sample, this clonotype turned up many times. The rearrangement uses TRBV4-3 and TRBJ1-2; 10 positions match TRBD1. Germline values: CDR1 LGHNA, CDR2 YSLEER. V shed 0 bases, J shed 3 bases, and the junction held 7 bases outside the gene matches. There are 17 residues in the CDR3. CDR3 in DNA: TGCGCCAGCAGCCAAGATAGTTACGGACAGGGGGACTATGGCTACACCTTC. This translates into CASSQDSYGQGDYGYTF.

The rearrangement links TRBV3-1 to TRBJ2-5; no clear D gene. The J call may be mistaken, given a closer DNA end match to TRBJ2-1. Germline V gives CDR1 LGHDT, CDR2 YNNKEL (reference sequence). The CDR3 runs 12 residues. CDR3 loop: CASSQTQETQFF. The CDR3 region has the DNA TGTGCCAGCAGCCAGACTCAAGAGACCCAGTTCTTC.